Each of the 26 T cell receptor beta chains below was sequenced from the same sample in a study of blood T cell repertoires in COVID-19. Produced via immunoSEQ multiplex PCR; TCRdb's table is partial and in-frame only. The sample holds some 98,000 clones, approximately 80% seen once. Sequencing was performed on peripheral blood. These receptors originate from a man in his 70s with active or convalescent COVID-19.

V and J are TRBV3-1 (or the pseudogene TRBV3-2) and TRBJ2-1; possibly TRBD2 for D (5 bases). Germline V gene lookup returns CDR1 LGHDT and CDR2 YNNKEL (reference sequence). The length of the CDR3 is 10 residues. The V and J ends lost 1 base and 14 bases respectively, with 6 bases between them. Here the CDR3 reads CASSQGRKFF. CDR3 DNA: TGTGCCAGCAGCCAAGGGAGGAAGTTCTTC.

The chain carries TRBV12-5 and TRBJ2-2, with 7 bases that match TRBD1. Germline V gene data show CDR1 as LGHNT and CDR2 as FRNRAP. The CDR3 totals 14 residues. Unmatched junction bases numbered 4, after V lost 5 bases and J lost 4 bases. CDR3 sequence: CASGATGATGELFF. The CDR3 nucleotides are TGTGCTAGTGGTGCCACAGGGGCCACCGGGGAGCTGTTTTTT.

This chain connects TRBV30 to TRBJ2-5; 7 positions agree with TRBD1. The CDR3 has 12 amino acids. CDR1 is GTSNPN, CDR2 SVGIG, per germline (reference sequence). The V and J ends lost 2 bases and 5 bases, in that order; junction bases with no gene match: 2. The DNA for the CDR3 is TGTGCCTGGAGTTTACAGGGGGAGACCCAGTACTTC. Protein: CAWSLQGETQYF.

This CDR3 is CASKVRENTEAFF. CDR3 nucleotides: TGCGCCAGTAAGGTCAGGGAGAACACTGAAGCTTTCTTT. The chain is built from TRBV5-1 and TRBJ1-1; D may be TRBD1 (5 bases). The CDR3 extends over 13 amino acids. CDR1 SGHRS and CDR2 YFSETQ come from the germline V gene. V was clipped by 8 bases and J by 1 base, with 12 bases between them.

This rearrangement joins TRBV12-3 or TRBV12-4 to TRBJ2-2; unclear D gene. The CDR3 has 12 amino acids. V gave up 5 bases and J gave up 5 bases, with 6 bases separating them. The CDR3 nucleotides are TGTGCCAGCAGTAGAGAGACCGGGGAGCTGTTTTTT. This sequence encodes CASSRETGELFF.

This rearrangement joins TRBV28 to TRBJ2-7; perhaps TRBD2 as D (6 bases). V lost 4 bases, J lost 3 bases, and 16 bases lay in between. CDR1 and CDR2 (germline): MDHEN, SYDVKM. The CDR3 consists of 15 residues. The CDR3 region is CASSSPGTGYYEQYF. The CDR3 DNA reads TGTGCCAGCAGTTCCCCCGGGACTGGATACTACGAGCAGTACTTC. The variable domain in full, with the rest retrieved from reference TRBV28 and TRBJ2-7, is DVKVTQSSRYLVKRTGEKVFLECVQDMDHENMFWYRQDPGLGLRLIYFSYDVKMKEKGDIPEGYSVSREKKERFSLILESASTNQTSMYLCASSSPGTGYYEQYFGPGTRLTVT.

The chain couples TRBV3-1 (or the pseudogene TRBV3-2) to TRBJ2-1; D may be TRBD2 (5 bases). The CDR3 extends over 14 amino acids. Germline values: CDR1 LGHDT, CDR2 YNNKEL (reference sequence). Trimming shortened V by 3 bases and J by 2 bases, and 8 bases separated the two germline ends. The CDR3 reads CASSQTGTYNEQFF. CDR3 bases: TGTGCCAGCAGCCAGACCGGGACCTACAATGAGCAGTTCTTC.

The chain is built from TRBV19 and TRBJ2-1, with 7 bases aligning to TRBD2. Germline-derived CDR1 and CDR2 are LNHDA and SQIVND (reference sequence). The CDR3 extends over 15 amino acids. V lost 3 bases and J lost 7; bases outside the gene matches: 9. In DNA form, the CDR3 reads TGTGCCAGTAGTATTGGACTAGGCCCAAGGAATGAGCAGTTCTTC. Protein sequence: CASSIGLGPRNEQFF.

This clone has just a few counts. The J gene is TRBJ1-6, the V gene TRBV29-1; perhaps TRBD1 as D (6 bases). V lost 7 bases, J lost 0 bases, and 13 bases lay in between. The CDR3 sequence is 15 residues long. Germline V gene lookup returns CDR1 SQVTM and CDR2 ANQGSEA. CDR3 in amino acids: CSGITGSSYNSPLHF. CDR3 nucleotides: TGCAGCGGTATAACAGGGAGCTCCTATAATTCACCCCTCCACTTT.

The chain couples TRBV27 to TRBJ1-4, with 8 bases that match TRBD1. J was trimmed by 8 bases and V by 6 bases; bases with no gene match: 11. Germline V gene data show CDR1 as MNHEY and CDR2 as SMNVEV (reference sequence). There are 15 residues in the CDR3. The CDR3 DNA reads as TGTGCCAGCAGCCTCACAGGGGGTTCGAGGGAAAAACTGTTTTTT. Its translation: CASSLTGGSREKLFF.

Concerning this clone: Sequence at one end of the junction differs from germline and may be a read error. The genes are TRBV30 and TRBJ2-7; 11 positions agree with TRBD2. The CDR3 contains 13 residues. CDR1 GTSNPN and CDR2 SVGIG come from the germline V gene (reference sequence). CDR3 residues: CAWSVQTSGGKHF. The CDR3 DNA reads TGTGCCTGGAGTGTACAAACTAGCGGGGGTAAGCACTTC. The full variable domain, its missing parts supplied by reference TRBV30 and TRBJ2-7, is SQTIHQWPATLVQPVGSPLSLECTVEGTSNPNLYWYRQAAGRGLQLLFYSVGIGQISSEVPQNLSASRPQDRQFILSSKKLLLSDSGFYLCAWSVQTSGGKHFGPGTRLTVT.

The rearrangement links TRBV2 to TRBJ2-2, with a tentative D call TRBD1 (6 bases). The CDR3 loop spans 13 amino acids. Germline loops: CDR1 SNHLY, CDR2 FYNNEI. V was shortened by 2 bases and J by 7 bases, with 8 bases between the two germline ends. Here the CDR3 DNA reads TGTGCCAGCAGTGAAAAGGGGGTCGGGGAGCTGTTTTTT. It yields the protein CASSEKGVGELFF.

The chain uses TRBV30 and TRBJ2-5; TRBD2 matches 9 bases. This CDR3 is 12 amino acids long. V gave up 5 bases and J gave up 3 bases; unmatched junction bases: 1. The V gene's germline CDR1 is GTSNPN and CDR2 SVGIG (reference sequence). CDR3 protein: CAWSSGEETQYF. CDR3 coding DNA: TGTGCCTGGTCTAGCGGGGAAGAGACCCAGTACTTC.

The V call is TRBV7-9, the J call TRBJ2-6; D possibly corresponds to TRBD1 (6 bases). Trimming left V 5 bases short and J 1 base short, with 18 bases between. Germline assignment: CDR1 SEHNR and CDR2 FQNEAQ (reference sequence). The CDR3 is 18 residues long. CDR3 residues: CASSQNPRQVSGANVLTF. The CDR3 DNA reads TGTGCCAGCAGCCAAAACCCACGACAGGTATCTGGGGCCAACGTCCTGACTTTC.

V gene TRBV7-2 combines with J gene TRBJ2-7; possible D gene TRBD1, 7 bases. The germline V gene encodes CDR1 SGHTA and CDR2 FQGNSA. There are 18 residues in the CDR3. V dropped 4 bases and J dropped 3 bases, with 25 bases sitting between them. The CDR3 loop is CASSWNDRAGGSVYEQYF. The CDR3 nucleotides are TGTGCCAGCAGCTGGAACGACAGGGCCGGGGGCTCAGTCTACGAGCAGTACTTC.

The chain combines TRBV11-2 with TRBJ2-7, with TRBD2 matching 14 bases. Germline CDR1 and CDR2: SGHAT and FQNNGV. The V segment lost 3 bases and the J segment 4 bases; nucleotides outside the gene matches: 8. This CDR3 region has 17 residues. The CDR3: CASSFGLAGGRGYEQYF. The CDR3 DNA follows: TGTGCCAGCAGCTTCGGACTAGCGGGGGGCCGGGGTTACGAGCAGTACTTC.

This clone has a handful of counts. The V and J genes are TRBV19 and TRBJ1-4; possibly TRBD1 for D (5 bases). V lost 6 bases and J 7 bases, leaving 18 bases between the germline ends. The CDR3 spans 15 residues. Germline loops: CDR1 LNHDA, CDR2 SQIVND (reference sequence). DNA of the CDR3: TGTGCCAGTAGCAACAGGAATTCAAGAAGTGAAAAACTGTTTTTT. Translation: CASSNRNSRSEKLFF.

The rearrangement joins TRBV9 to TRBJ2-1, with D unresolved. The CDR3 loop spans 11 amino acids. The V end was cut by 4 bases, the J end by 3 bases, with 2 bases between. Germline assignment: CDR1 SGDLS and CDR2 YYNGEE. Here the CDR3 DNA reads TGTGCCAGCAGCCTCTACAATGAGCAGTTCTTC. The encoded protein is CASSLYNEQFF.

The chain has TRBV7-3 and TRBJ1-1; D gene uncertain. V was trimmed by 4 bases and J by 4 bases, leaving 10 bases between them. Germline loops: CDR1 SGHTA, CDR2 FQGTGA. CDR3 length: 13 residues. CDR3 nucleotide sequence: TGTGCCAGCAGCTCAGGACTGGGCACTGAAGCTTTCTTT. Its translation is CASSSGLGTEAFF.

The gene calls are TRBV5-1 and TRBJ1-2; TRBD1 agrees at 11 bases. The germline V gene encodes CDR1 SGHRS and CDR2 YFSETQ. This CDR3 is 14 amino acids long. V lost 5 bases to trimming and J lost 1 base; unmatched junction nucleotides: 1. CDR3 DNA: TGCGCCAGCAGTGGGACAGGGGGTAACTATGGCTACACCTTC. Its translation is CASSGTGGNYGYTF. Full variable domain (remainder filled in from reference TRBV5-1 and TRBJ1-2): KAGVTQTPRYLIKTRGQQVTLSCSPISGHRSVSWYQQTPGQGLQFLFEYFSETQRNKGNFPGRFSGRQFSNSRSEMNVSTLELGDSALYLCASSGTGGNYGYTFGSGTRLTVV.

The rearrangement joins TRBV5-1 to TRBJ1-2, with D possibly being TRBD1 (5 bases). This CDR3 comprises 16 residues. Deletions cut 0 bases from V and 4 bases from J, with 16 bases between. Germline V gene lookup returns CDR1 SGHRS and CDR2 YFSETQ. This chain's CDR3 is CASSLDRITLGYGYTF. CDR3 coding DNA: TGCGCCAGCAGCTTGGACAGGATTACCCTTGGCTATGGCTACACCTTC.

The V and J genes are TRBV27 and TRBJ2-3, with TRBD2 identical over 9 bases. The junction had 2 bases not matched to a gene; V was cut back by 6 bases and J by 1 base. The CDR3 has 14 amino acids. Germline-derived CDR1 and CDR2 are MNHEY and SMNVEV (reference sequence). Here the CDR3 reads CASRTSGGTDTQYF. The CDR3 bases are TGTGCCAGCAGGACTAGCGGAGGCACAGATACGCAGTATTTT.

Remarks on this clone: This same CDR3 is encoded by further DNA sequences in the sample. The CDR3, as DNA: TGTGCCAGCAGTTACTCTGGACAGGGGAATGAAAAACTGTTTTTT. Translated, it gives CASSYSGQGNEKLFF. V gene TRBV6-6 combines with J gene TRBJ1-4; TRBD1 aligns across 9 bases. Germline V CDR1 and CDR2: MNHNY, SVGAGI (reference sequence). Unmatched junction bases numbered 1, after V lost 0 bases and J lost 5 bases. The CDR3 is 15 residues long.

The chain carries TRBV18 and TRBJ1-6, with D possibly TRBD1 on 5 matching bases. This CDR3 is built from 16 residues. CDR1 and CDR2 from the germline V gene are KGHSH and LQKENI. Trimming removed 2 bases at V and 10 bases at J, with 18 bases between. This CDR3 reads CASSPGAVKGGSPLHF. The CDR3 DNA reads TGTGCCAGCTCACCAGGGGCCGTCAAGGGCGGATCACCCCTCCACTTT.

A single count supports this clone. The rearrangement uses TRBV7-9 and TRBJ2-7; D may be TRBD2 (7 bases). Germline V gene lookup returns CDR1 SEHNR and CDR2 FQNEAQ (reference sequence). The CDR3 is 15 residues long. Trimming pared 7 bases from V and 3 bases from J, leaving 19 bases between. The DNA of the CDR3 is TGTGCCAGCACCCCTGGGGGGGCGCTAGGCTACGAGCAGTACTTC. Translated: CASTPGGALGYEQYF.

The V gene is TRBV19, the J gene TRBJ1-5; D is possibly TRBD1 (5 bases). Trimming removed 7 bases from V and 3 bases from J, with 10 bases in between. Germline values: CDR1 LNHDA, CDR2 SQIVND (reference sequence). The CDR3 runs 13 residues. The CDR3 DNA reads TGTGCCAGTATGGGGGGAATCAATCAGCCCCAGCATTTT. Translating it yields CASMGGINQPQHF.